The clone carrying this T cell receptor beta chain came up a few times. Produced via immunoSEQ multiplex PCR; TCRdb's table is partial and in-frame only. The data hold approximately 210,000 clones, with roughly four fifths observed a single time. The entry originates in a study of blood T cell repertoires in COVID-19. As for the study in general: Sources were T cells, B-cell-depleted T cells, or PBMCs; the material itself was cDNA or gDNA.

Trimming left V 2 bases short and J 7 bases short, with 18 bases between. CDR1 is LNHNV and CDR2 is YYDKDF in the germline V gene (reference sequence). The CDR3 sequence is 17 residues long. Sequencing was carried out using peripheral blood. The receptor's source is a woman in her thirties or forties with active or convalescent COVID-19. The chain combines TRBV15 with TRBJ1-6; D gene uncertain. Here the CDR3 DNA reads TGTGCCACCAGCAGATCCGGGGAAGGGCGGTTCAATTCACCCCTCCACTTT. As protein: CATSRSGEGRFNSPLHF.